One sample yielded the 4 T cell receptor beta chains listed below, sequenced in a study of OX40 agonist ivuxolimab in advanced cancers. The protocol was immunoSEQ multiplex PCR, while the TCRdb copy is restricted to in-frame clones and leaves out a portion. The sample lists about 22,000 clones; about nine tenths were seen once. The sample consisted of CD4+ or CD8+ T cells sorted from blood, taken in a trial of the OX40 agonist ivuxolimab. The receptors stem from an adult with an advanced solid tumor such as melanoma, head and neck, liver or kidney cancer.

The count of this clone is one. DNA of the CDR3: TGTGCCAGTAGCGACTATGGACAGGCGGCGACCGGGGAGCTGTTTTTT. Protein sequence: CASSDYGQAATGELFF. The V and J genes are TRBV19 and TRBJ2-2; TRBD1 matches at 7 bases. Germline V gene sequence: CDR1 LNHDA, CDR2 SQIVND (reference sequence). Germline trimming cut 6 bases from V and 5 bases from J; bases unmatched to any gene: 12. The CDR3 has 16 residues.

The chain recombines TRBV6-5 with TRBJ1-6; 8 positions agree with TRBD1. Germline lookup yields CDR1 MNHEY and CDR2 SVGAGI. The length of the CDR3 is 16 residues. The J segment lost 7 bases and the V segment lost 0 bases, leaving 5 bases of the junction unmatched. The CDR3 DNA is TGTGCCAGCAGTTACTCGACAGGGGCATGGAATTCACCCCTCCACTTT. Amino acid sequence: CASSYSTGAWNSPLHF.

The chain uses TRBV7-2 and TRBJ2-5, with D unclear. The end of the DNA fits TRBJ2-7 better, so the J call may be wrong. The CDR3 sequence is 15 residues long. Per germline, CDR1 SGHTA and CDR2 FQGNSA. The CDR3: CASSLAASVSYEQYF. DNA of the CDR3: TGTGCCAGCAGCTTAGCGGCAAGCGTCTCCTACGAGCAGTACTTC.

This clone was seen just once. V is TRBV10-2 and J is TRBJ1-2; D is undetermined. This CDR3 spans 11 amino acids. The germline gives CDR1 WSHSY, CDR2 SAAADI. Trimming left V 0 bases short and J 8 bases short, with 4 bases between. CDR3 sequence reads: CASSESGGYTF. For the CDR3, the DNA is TGCGCCAGCAGTGAGTCAGGCGGCTACACCTTC.